The next 15 T cell receptor beta chains were all read from a single sample in a study of PD-1 blockade in classical Hodgkin lymphoma. Assay: immunoSEQ multiplex PCR; the TCRdb copy retains only in-frame clones and omits some. Of 6,700 or so clones listed, just under 80% are singletons. All patients relapsed after autologous stem cell transplantation, and brentuximab vedotin exposure varied. The CD4+ T cells used were purified from thawed PBMCs through magnetic negative selection. The specimen comprised CD4+ T cells from blood, sampled at baseline. The origin of the receptors is a human donor with classical Hodgkin lymphoma.

CDR3 amino acids: CASRSTDTQYF. CDR3 in DNA: TGTGCCAGCAGAAGCACAGATACGCAGTATTTT. The chain uses TRBV28 and TRBJ2-3; D is uncertain. Germline V gives CDR1 MDHEN, CDR2 SYDVKM. V was shortened by 6 bases and J by 0 bases, with 1 base between the two germline ends. CDR3 length equals 11 residues.

This clone appeared a few times. The rearrangement joins TRBV28 to TRBJ1-2, with 9 bases fitting TRBD1. The V gene end was trimmed by 6 bases and the J gene end by 3 bases; junction bases not matched to a gene: 8. Germline V gene sequence: CDR1 MDHEN, CDR2 SYDVKM. The CDR3 extends over 15 amino acids. For the CDR3, the DNA is TGTGCCAGCAGGGAGACAGGGGGTATCCACTATGGCTACACCTTC. Its protein is CASRETGGIHYGYTF.

The V and J genes are TRBV28 and TRBJ2-7; D is undetermined. The CDR3 is 14 amino acids. The V gene's germline CDR1 is MDHEN and CDR2 SYDVKM. The V and J ends lost 3 bases and 3 bases respectively, with 12 bases between them. The CDR3 region is CASSLGSLNYEQYF. Written as DNA, the CDR3 is TGTGCCAGCAGTTTGGGCAGTCTAAACTACGAGCAGTACTTC.

The rearrangement joins TRBV4-3 to TRBJ1-2, with D possibly being TRBD1 (6 bases). The CDR3 sequence is 15 residues long. V lost 1 base, J lost 4 bases, and 13 bases lay in between. Germline loops: CDR1 LGHNA, CDR2 YSLEER. The CDR3 here is CASSQGGQGSYGYTF. The CDR3 nucleotides are TGCGCCAGCAGCCAAGGGGGCCAGGGGAGCTATGGCTACACCTTC.

The chain combines TRBV7-2 with TRBJ1-2, with D possibly matching TRBD1 (5 bases). CDR1 and CDR2 from the germline V gene are SGHTA and FQGNSA. V was cut by 5 bases and J by 7 bases, with 20 bases left in between. This CDR3 region has 15 residues. CDR3 bases: TGTGCCAGCAGCCCAACCAGGGCCAGGACGGGTGGCTACACCTTC. It is translated as CASSPTRARTGGYTF.

This clone has only one observation. The chain is built from TRBV5-4 and TRBJ2-3; the D is unclear. CDR3 length equals 13 residues. CDR1 SGHNT and CDR2 YYREEE come from the germline V gene (reference sequence). Trimming cost V 4 bases and J 1 base, with 7 bases left between them. As DNA, the CDR3 is TGTGCCAGCAGCCTCGGCGGCACAGATACGCAGTATTTT. It translates to CASSLGGTDTQYF.

The rearrangement joins TRBV28 to TRBJ2-1; TRBD2 aligns across 13 bases. V lost 5 bases to trimming and J lost 0 bases; unmatched junction nucleotides: 13. Germline CDR1 reads MDHEN; CDR2 reads SYDVKM. The CDR3 consists of 20 residues. CDR3 sequence: CASSHPPGLAGSLSYNEQFF. CDR3 coding DNA: TGTGCCAGCAGTCACCCTCCGGGACTAGCGGGGTCCCTCTCCTACAATGAGCAGTTCTTC.

In this sample, this clone turned up once. CDR3 residues: CASSRLMTPGELFF. The CDR3, as DNA: TGTGCCAGCAGCCGACTTATGACCCCCGGGGAGCTGTTTTTT. The chain links TRBV7-7 to TRBJ2-2; no definite D call. Germline loops: CDR1 SSHAT, CDR2 FNYEAQ (reference sequence). The V gene lost 5 bases and the J gene lost 6 bases, with 13 bases spanning the gap. The CDR3 consists of 14 residues.

The J gene is TRBJ1-2, the V gene TRBV4-3; tentatively, D is TRBD1 (5 bases). This CDR3 has 16 amino acids. V dropped 0 bases and J dropped 5 bases, with 16 bases sitting between them. Germline V gives CDR1 LGHNA, CDR2 YSLEER. DNA for the CDR3: TGCGCCAGCAGCCAAGAGTTTACAGGAACCACTTATGGCTACACCTTC. Protein sequence: CASSQEFTGTTYGYTF.

This chain connects TRBV9 to TRBJ2-3; perhaps TRBD2 as D (6 bases). Per the germline V gene, CDR1 is SGDLS and CDR2 is YYNGEE. Trimming cost V 0 bases and J 1 base, with 15 bases left between them. This CDR3 comprises 17 residues. In nucleotides, the CDR3 is TGTGCCAGCAGCGTAGCACCCGGGGGTACTGGCACAGATACGCAGTATTTT. Encoded protein: CASSVAPGGTGTDTQYF. The full variable domain, rest sourced from reference TRBV9 and TRBJ2-3, is DSGVTQTPKHLITATGQRVTLRCSPRSGDLSVYWYQQSLDQGLQFLIQYYNGEERAKGNILERFSAQQFPDLHSELNLSSLELGDSALYFCASSVAPGGTGTDTQYFGPGTRLTVL.

V usage is TRBV28 and J usage is TRBJ2-7; 9 bases are a match to TRBD1. CDR3 length: 15 amino acids. Germline V gene lookup returns CDR1 MDHEN and CDR2 SYDVKM. The V and J ends lost 5 bases and 1 base, in that order; junction bases with no gene match: 6. The CDR3 spells CASSTTGGESYEQYF. Written as DNA, the CDR3 is TGTGCCAGCAGTACTACAGGGGGCGAGTCCTACGAGCAGTACTTC.

The chain uses TRBV4-3 and TRBJ1-2; D remains unclear. The CDR3 totals 15 residues. Trimming left V 0 bases short and J 0 bases short, with 8 bases between. Per the germline V gene, CDR1 is LGHNA and CDR2 is YSLEER. CDR3 sequence (DNA): TGCGCCAGCAGCCAAGAAGGGATAGCTAACTATGGCTACACCTTC. Protein: CASSQEGIANYGYTF.

The genes are TRBV5-4 and TRBJ1-2, with 11 bases lining up with TRBD1. The CDR3 spans 14 residues. The germline gives CDR1 SGHNT, CDR2 YYREEE (reference sequence). J lost 8 bases, V lost 5 bases, and 8 bases had no gene match. The CDR3 DNA sequence: TGTGCCAGCAGATGGACAGGGGGCGTAGAGGGCTACACCTTC. Its translation is CASRWTGGVEGYTF.

V usage is TRBV28 and J usage is TRBJ2-7; perhaps D is TRBD1 or TRBD2 (5 bases each). Germline CDR1 and CDR2: MDHEN and SYDVKM. The CDR3 runs 15 residues. V lost 5 bases and J lost 4, with 18 bases in between. The CDR3 coding sequence is TGTGCCAGCAGTAGTTTTGTGGGGGTAGTATACGAGCAGTACTTC. It yields the protein CASSSFVGVVYEQYF. The entire variable domain, with the rest obtained from reference TRBV28 and TRBJ2-7, is as follows: DVKVTQSSRYLVKRTGEKVFLECVQDMDHENMFWYRQDPGLGLRLIYFSYDVKMKEKGDIPEGYSVSREKKERFSLILESASTNQTSMYLCASSSFVGVVYEQYFGPGTRLTVT.

The CDR3, as DNA: TGTGCCAGCAGCTTCGGTGATGAGCAGTTCTTC. It is translated as CASSFGDEQFF. The genes are TRBV5-4 and TRBJ2-1; D is undetermined. V was pared by 2 bases and J by 8 bases, with 5 bases between. Germline lookup yields CDR1 SGHNT and CDR2 YYREEE (reference sequence). This CDR3 comprises 11 residues.